The present TCR beta chain was sequenced within a study of PD-L1 blockade in urothelial cancer. On the study more broadly: Bladder-origin urothelial cancer in males covered about 90% of the roughly 30 patients.

Per germline, CDR1 SQVTM and CDR2 ANQGSEA. The CDR3 loop spans 13 amino acids. V dropped 5 bases and J dropped 4; count of bases not matched to a gene: 6. Method: immunoSEQ multiplex PCR; TCRdb's copy keeps in-frame clones and lacks some. The data contain about 800 clones, 35% to 40% of them singletons. This specimen consisted of tumor tissue, obtained before atezolizumab (anti-PD-L1) treatment. This TCR was sampled from a man over 45 with urothelial cancer. The chain has TRBV29-1 and TRBJ1-2; TRBD1 matches 8 bases. The DNA for the CDR3 is TGCAGCGTTTGGACAGGGTCCGTCTATGGCTACACCTTC. Its translation is CSVWTGSVYGYTF.